A single TCR beta chain is shown here with its context. The data were produced by immunoSEQ multiplex PCR, yet TCRdb's version contains in-frame clones alone and is incomplete. The table includes 400,000 to 550,000 clones, around nine tenths detected once. Deletions cut 3 bases from V and 4 bases from J, with 13 bases between. Per germline, CDR1 MGHRA and CDR2 YSYEKL. The CDR3 is 15 amino acids. Participants were aged about 18 to 100 years from roughly 25 US areas. The sample originates from a study of blood T cell repertoires in COVID-19. Overall study: Acute-phase and convalescent COVID-19 samples originated in the United States, Italy and Spain. PBMCs, B-cell-depleted T cells, or T cells provided the cDNA or gDNA that made up the material.

The receptor was derived from a woman under 30 with acute COVID-19. The sample consisted of PBMCs or T cells enriched from blood (not recorded which). The chain couples TRBV4-1 to TRBJ1-5, with D possibly matching TRBD1 (6 bases). The CDR3 bases are TGCGCCAGCAGCCAGGCCAGGGGAACGAATCAGCCCCAGCATTTT. It codes for CASSQARGTNQPQHF.